Listed here are 26 T cell receptor beta chains from one sample, sequenced in a study of shared clonotypes between healthy human individuals. Only in-frame clones appear in the TCRdb table, and some are missing; sequencing was by immunoSEQ multiplex PCR. The sample has roughly 2 million clones; approximately 96% are singletons. Sequenced material: naive CD4+ T cells sorted from blood. Regarding subset: CD45RA+ positively selected. The source is a man between 18 and 35 years old in good health.

V gene TRBV5-1 combines with J gene TRBJ1-6; 7 bases agree with TRBD1. V lost 3 bases, J lost 8 bases, and 5 bases stayed unmatched. The CDR3 runs 14 residues. CDR1 and CDR2 from the germline V gene are SGHRS and YFSETQ. CDR3 sequence reads: CASSWSGTDSPLHF. CDR3 nucleotides: TGCGCCAGCAGCTGGAGTGGGACAGATTCACCCCTCCACTTT.

This clone was recorded once. This sequence joins TRBV27 and TRBJ2-1; TRBD2 matches 10 bases. This CDR3 contains 14 residues. In germline, CDR1 is MNHEY, CDR2 SMNVEV (reference sequence). J lost 7 bases, V lost 6 bases, and 6 bases had no gene match. The CDR3 loop is CASRASGGGNEQFF. Written as DNA, the CDR3 is TGTGCCAGCAGGGCTAGCGGGGGAGGTAATGAGCAGTTCTTC.

The rearrangement uses TRBV27 and TRBJ1-5; TRBD1 aligns across 9 bases. The ends lost 6 bases at V and 6 bases at J; junction bases unmatched: 6. Germline V gene sequence: CDR1 MNHEY, CDR2 SMNVEV (reference sequence). The CDR3 runs to 14 residues. The CDR3 DNA follows: TGTGCCAGCAGGGGACAGGGAGCGTCTCAGCCCCAGCATTTT. This translates into CASRGQGASQPQHF.

The chain recombines TRBV9 with TRBJ1-1; D is unclear. CDR3 length: 14 amino acids. Germline V CDR1 and CDR2: SGDLS, YYNGEE. V lost 1 base and J lost 3, with 10 bases in between. Here the CDR3 DNA reads TGTGCCAGCAGCGTACTGGCAGCCGACACTGAAGCTTTCTTT. It encodes CASSVLAADTEAFF.

This clone has just one count. The chain couples TRBV10-3 to TRBJ2-7, with TRBD2 matching 7 bases. The length of the CDR3 is 14 residues. Germline assignment: CDR1 ENHRY and CDR2 SYGVKD. The ends lost 4 bases at V and 4 bases at J; junction bases unmatched: 7. This CDR3 reads CAISAGEGKYEQYF. CDR3 in DNA: TGTGCCATCAGTGCGGGGGAGGGCAAATACGAGCAGTACTTC.

V gene TRBV7-2 combines with J gene TRBJ1-4; D not resolved. This CDR3 spans 14 amino acids. CDR1 SGHTA and CDR2 FQGNSA come from the germline V gene. V was trimmed by 5 bases and J by 0 bases, leaving 7 bases between them. CDR3 DNA: TGTGCCAGCAGCCTAGAAGCAACTAATGAAAAACTGTTTTTT. This encodes CASSLEATNEKLFF.

This chain uses TRBV11-2 with TRBJ1-2; 7 bases align to TRBD1. Germline CDR1 is SGHAT and CDR2 is FQNNGV. There are 14 residues in the CDR3. After removal of 6 bases from V and 2 bases from J, the junction contained 6 bases not matched to a gene. CDR3 sequence reads: CASRRVGGNYGYTF. Written as DNA, the CDR3 is TGTGCCAGCAGGCGCGTAGGGGGCAACTATGGCTACACCTTC. Looking up the rest from reference TRBV11-2 and TRBJ1-2 gives the full variable domain: EAGVAQSPRYKIIEKRQSVAFWCNPISGHATLYWYQQILGQGPKLLIQFQNNGVVDDSQLPKDRFSAERLKGVDSTLKIQPAKLEDSAVYLCASRRVGGNYGYTFGSGTRLTVV.

Regarding this clone: A read error may account for a junction end that differs from germline. Other DNA sequences in this sample translate to the same CDR3. The chain uses TRBV7-7 and TRBJ2-2; tentatively, D is TRBD2 (5 bases). Per germline, CDR1 SSHAT and CDR2 FNYEAQ (reference sequence). This CDR3 is 15 amino acids long. The chain's CDR3 is CASSPGGSNTGELFF. DNA of the CDR3: TGTGCTAGCAGCCCCGGCGGGTCGAACACCGGGGAGCTGTTTTTT.

V and J are TRBV30 and TRBJ1-1, with D possibly TRBD1 on 6 matching bases. Germline lookup yields CDR1 GTSNPN and CDR2 SVGIG (reference sequence). Trimming took 0 bases from V and 9 from J, leaving 11 bases between them. The length of the CDR3 is 12 residues. The CDR3 region is CAWSVPDRKAFF. The CDR3 nucleotides read TGTGCCTGGAGTGTACCTGACAGGAAAGCTTTCTTT.

With regard to this clone: Within the sample, other DNA sequences also encode this same CDR3. The V call is TRBV4-1, the J call TRBJ1-3; 7 bases line up with TRBD1. V lost 1 base to trimming and J lost 2 bases; unmatched junction nucleotides: 2. Germline V lookup: CDR1 MGHRA, CDR2 YSYEKL. CDR3 length equals 15 residues. This chain's CDR3 is CASSQGQGAGNTIYF. The DNA for the CDR3 is TGCGCCAGCAGCCAAGGACAGGGCGCTGGAAACACCATATATTTT.

The V gene is TRBV15, the J gene TRBJ1-2, with a possible D match to TRBD1 (6 bases). The V gene's germline CDR1 is LNHNV and CDR2 YYDKDF (reference sequence). This CDR3 comprises 15 residues. V dropped 0 bases and J dropped 4 bases, with 12 bases sitting between them. The CDR3 loop reads CATSRDQGLGYGYTF. The CDR3 coding sequence is TGTGCCACCAGCAGAGATCAGGGGTTGGGCTATGGCTACACCTTC.

The chain carries TRBV7-2 and TRBJ2-5; D call uncertain. The V gene's germline CDR1 is SGHTA and CDR2 FQGNSA. The CDR3 totals 14 residues. V was shortened by 5 bases and J by 4 bases, with 14 bases between the two germline ends. CDR3 sequence (DNA): TGTGCCAGCAGCAAATATACCCCCCCAGAGACCCAGTACTTC. Translated, it gives CASSKYTPPETQYF.

The chain is built from TRBV18 and TRBJ2-5, with 7 bases identical to TRBD2. The ends lost 3 bases at V and 1 base at J; junction bases unmatched: 2. Germline V CDR1 and CDR2: KGHSH, LQKENI. The CDR3 loop spans 14 amino acids. The CDR3 DNA follows: TGTGCCAGCTCACCGGGACTAATCCAAGAGACCCAGTACTTC. Encoded protein: CASSPGLIQETQYF.

This clone was detected only once. The V gene is TRBV9, the J gene TRBJ1-1; D gene uncertain. Trimming left V 0 bases short and J 1 base short, with 7 bases between. The CDR3 consists of 14 residues. Looked up from germline, CDR1 is SGDLS and CDR2 is YYNGEE. The CDR3 spells CASSVVLGNTEAFF. In DNA form, the CDR3 reads TGTGCCAGCAGCGTAGTTTTAGGGAACACTGAAGCTTTCTTT.

The rearrangement uses TRBV6-5 and TRBJ2-7; D remains unclear. The V gene's germline CDR1 is MNHEY and CDR2 SVGAGI. There are 13 residues in the CDR3. V lost 5 bases to trimming and J lost 3 bases, with 11 bases between them. The CDR3 sequence: CASSRGVYYEQYF. Written as DNA, the CDR3 is TGTGCCAGCAGTCGTGGCGTATACTACGAGCAGTACTTC.

This chain links TRBV28 with TRBJ1-3; D call uncertain. Germline V gene data show CDR1 as MDHEN and CDR2 as SYDVKM. This CDR3 comprises 15 residues. V was clipped by 7 bases and J by 0 bases, with 13 bases between them. CDR3 sequence: CASNRGLSSGNTIYF. The CDR3 nucleotides read TGTGCCAGCAACCGAGGACTGTCCTCTGGAAACACCATATATTTT.

The chain employs TRBV2 and TRBJ2-5; D may correspond to TRBD1 or TRBD2 (5 bases each). Germline V gene sequence: CDR1 SNHLY, CDR2 FYNNEI. The CDR3 consists of 13 residues. V was trimmed by 5 bases and J by 3 bases, leaving 10 bases between them. The CDR3 nucleotides are TGTGCCAGCAGTCAAAGGGGAGAAGAGACCCAGTACTTC. This translates into CASSQRGEETQYF.

As for this clone: Other DNA sequences in this specimen translate into the identical CDR3. The chain has TRBV6-5 and TRBJ1-4; D ambiguous. The CDR3 sequence is 14 residues long. The V and J ends lost 2 bases and 1 base respectively, with 5 bases between them. Germline V gives CDR1 MNHEY, CDR2 SVGAGI. CDR3 DNA: TGTGCCAGCAGTTACAGTGGAACTAATGAAAAACTGTTTTTT. The encoded protein is CASSYSGTNEKLFF.

The chain is built from TRBV7-9 and TRBJ2-3, with D hard to call. This CDR3 region has 16 residues. The germline V gene encodes CDR1 SEHNR and CDR2 FQNEAQ (reference sequence). V gave up 5 bases and J gave up 8 bases, with 23 bases separating them. CDR3 amino acids: CASSQAIAGPEGTQYF. CDR3 sequence (DNA): TGTGCCAGCAGCCAAGCAATTGCAGGTCCCGAAGGTACGCAGTATTTT.

CDR3 protein: CASSLNPGQALEQYF. CDR3 sequence (DNA): TGTGCCAGCAGTCTCAACCCGGGACAGGCTTTGGAGCAGTACTTC. The chain links TRBV6-1 to TRBJ2-7; 8 bases map to TRBD1. The CDR3 is 15 amino acids. With V trimmed by 5 bases and J by 7 bases, 13 bases remained unmatched. Germline V gene data show CDR1 as MNHNS and CDR2 as SASEGT.

J is TRBJ2-7 and V is TRBV5-5; D might be TRBD1 or TRBD2, each matching 5 bases. CDR1 SGHKS and CDR2 YYEKEE come from the germline V gene (reference sequence). The CDR3 totals 14 residues. V was cut by 4 bases and J by 4 bases, with 15 bases left in between. The CDR3 spells CASSPGEGMYEQYF. CDR3 bases: TGTGCCAGCAGCCCTGGTGAGGGGATGTACGAGCAGTACTTC.

The rearrangement links TRBV19 to TRBJ1-4, with D perhaps TRBD1 (6 bases). The length of the CDR3 is 16 residues. V lost 5 bases to trimming and J lost 7 bases, with 20 bases between them. Germline-derived CDR1 and CDR2 are LNHDA and SQIVND (reference sequence). CDR3 sequence (DNA): TGTGCCAGTAGTCCTCAGGGGATTCCCCTTCGTGAAAAACTGTTTTTT. Residues: CASSPQGIPLREKLFF.

This clone was found once. Distinct nucleotide sequences in the sample also encode this CDR3. The V gene is TRBV27, the J gene TRBJ2-7; 10 bases are a match to TRBD1. The CDR3 is 13 residues long. CDR1 and CDR2 (germline): MNHEY, SMNVEV (reference sequence). Unmatched junction bases numbered 4, after V lost 8 bases and J lost 3 bases. The CDR3 reads CASSRTGGYEQYF. As DNA, the CDR3 is TGTGCCAGCTCGCGGACAGGGGGCTACGAGCAGTACTTC.

V is TRBV16 and J is TRBJ2-1, with 8 positions matching TRBD2. J gave up 4 bases and V 0 bases, and 8 bases lay outside the gene matches. This CDR3 contains 17 residues. Germline V CDR1 and CDR2: KGHSY, FQNENV. The CDR3 sequence is CASSQSPQRGIYNEQFF. The CDR3 DNA reads as TGTGCCAGCAGCCAATCTCCCCAGCGGGGGATATACAATGAGCAGTTCTTC.

The V and J genes are TRBV2 and TRBJ1-1; no clear D gene. Per the germline V gene, CDR1 is SNHLY and CDR2 is FYNNEI. CDR3 length: 14 residues. V shed 4 bases and J shed 2 bases, with 11 bases lying between them. CDR3 sequence (DNA): TGTGCCAGCAGTGTAGGAGATACTAACACTGAAGCTTTCTTT. Protein product: CASSVGDTNTEAFF.

This clone came up once. The chain employs TRBV9 and TRBJ2-1; either TRBD1 or TRBD2 may supply D (5 bases each). From germline, CDR1 is SGDLS and CDR2 YYNGEE. The CDR3 has 15 residues. Trimming left V 0 bases short and J 7 bases short, with 14 bases between. In nucleotides, the CDR3 is TGTGCCAGCAGCGTAGTTGGGACCGCGGTGAATGAGCAGTTCTTC. Translating it yields CASSVVGTAVNEQFF.